The 21 T cell receptor beta chains below were found in one sample sequenced in a study of tumor-infiltrating lymphocytes in oesophageal squamous cell carcinoma. TCRdb ran MiXCR on the PCR reads and lists one entry per CDR3 protein. This sample has almost 20,000 distinct CDR3 sequences, with 39% found just once. Sequenced sample: esophageal tumor tissue. All receptors derive from a male donor with esophageal squamous cell carcinoma.

This clonotype was seen only a few times. The V gene is TRBV3-1, the J gene TRBJ2-6; a possible D gene is TRBD2 (5 bases). The V end was cut by 4 bases, the J end by 2 bases, with 9 bases between. This CDR3 comprises 15 residues. CDR1 is LGHDT, CDR2 YNNKEL, per germline (reference sequence). The CDR3 here is CASSLGLAGANVLTF. CDR3 nucleotide sequence: TGTGCCAGCAGCCTCGGACTTGCTGGGGCCAACGTCCTGACTTTC.

Worth noting for this clonotype: At one boundary the junction diverges from the germline segment, which might be a read error. This sequence joins TRBV7-7 and TRBJ2-7; the D call may be TRBD1 or TRBD2 (5 bases each). The J call may be incorrect, as the DNA end agrees better with TRBJ2-5. This CDR3 spans 14 amino acids. Per the germline V gene, CDR1 is SSHAT and CDR2 is FNYEAQ (reference sequence). DNA of the CDR3: TGTGCTAGCAGCCGTAATCTAGGGACAGAGACCCAGTACTTC. Protein: CASSRNLGTETQYF.

There are many counts of this clonotype. The chain uses TRBV10-2 and TRBJ2-7; 9 nucleotides align to TRBD2. The CDR3 totals 16 residues. With V trimmed by 10 bases and J by 0 bases, 13 bases remained unmatched. The germline CDR1 and CDR2 sequences are WSHSY and SAAADI. The CDR3 region has the DNA TGCGCCACCCGGACTAGCGCCCTTCAGAGCTCCTACGAGCAGTACTTC. Translation gives CATRTSALQSSYEQYF.

The chain joins TRBV7-9 to TRBJ2-1; no firm D call. The last part of the DNA fits TRBJ2-7 better; the J call may be wrong. The CDR3 spans 12 residues. Per germline, CDR1 SEHNR and CDR2 FQNEAQ (reference sequence). DNA for the CDR3: TGTGCCAGCAGCTCATTGCGGTACAAGCAGTACTTC. Residues: CASSSLRYKQYF.

This clonotype was seen more than once but under ten times. Lacking the conserved final phenylalanine or tryptophan, this CDR3 likely reflects a read error. The DNA is left out, because the CDR3 cannot be placed on it with certainty; the CDR3 is given as TCRdb lists it. The rearrangement links TRBV24-1 to TRBJ2-1; TRBD2, as called in the table, went unchecked against the DNA. Germline CDR1 and CDR2: KGHDR and SFDVKD. With termini counted, the CDR3 has 8 amino acids. CDR3 protein: CATNTGTS.

This chain joins TRBV7-2 and TRBJ2-1; 7 bases are shared with TRBD1. The J call may be in error: the DNA end matches TRBJ2-7 better. Germline V gene lookup returns CDR1 SGHTA and CDR2 FQGNSA. The CDR3 extends over 15 amino acids. CDR3 sequence reads: CASSLRQGPSYEQYF. CDR3 DNA: TGTGCCAGCAGCTTGAGACAGGGTCCCTCCTACGAGCAGTACTTC.

This chain links TRBV20-1 with TRBJ2-7; 7 positions match TRBD1. Germline V gene data show CDR1 as DFQATT and CDR2 as SNEGSKA (reference sequence). The CDR3 totals 14 residues. The V segment lost 5 bases and the J segment 7 bases; nucleotides outside the gene matches: 14. CDR3 loop: CSASFRDRYNEQYF. DNA of the CDR3: TGCAGTGCTTCCTTCCGGGACAGATACAATGAGCAGTACTTC.

The chain employs TRBV11-2 and TRBJ1-1; no clear D gene. Germline CDR1 SGHAT, CDR2 FQNNGV. The length of the CDR3 is 14 residues. The V and J ends lost 3 bases and 1 base respectively, with 9 bases between them. CDR3 amino acids: CASSFAGSNTEAFF. DNA of the CDR3: TGTGCCAGCAGCTTTGCGGGATCGAACACTGAAGCTTTCTTT.

This clonotype was seen a handful of times. The conserved closing phenylalanine or tryptophan is absent in this CDR3, likely reflecting a read error. The DNA is omitted, as the CDR3 cannot be located on it reliably, and the CDR3 follows TCRdb's listing. The rearrangement links TRBV6-6 to TRBJ2-5. Per the germline V gene, CDR1 is MNHNY and CDR2 is SVGAGI (reference sequence). Termini included, the CDR3 measures 15 amino acids. The CDR3 region is CASSYGSEYGYTFGS.

This clonotype showed up many times. V is TRBV12-3 or TRBV12-4 and J is TRBJ2-7, with TRBD2 matching over 8 bases. J gave up 5 bases and V 6 bases, and 6 bases lay outside the gene matches. The CDR3 has 13 amino acids. The CDR3 reads CASRGSGRNEQYF. CDR3 sequence (DNA): TGTGCCAGCAGAGGGAGCGGGAGAAACGAGCAGTACTTC.

Concerning this clonotype itself: One end of the junction is discordant with germline, which a read error may explain. This CDR3 is CASSLRSGTALASYKQYF. DNA for the CDR3: TGCGCCAGCAGCTTGAGAAGCGGGACGGCTCTTGCCTCCTACAAGCAGTACTTC. The chain uses TRBV5-1 and TRBJ2-7, with 7 nucleotides matching TRBD2. The V gene's germline CDR1 is SGHRS and CDR2 YFSETQ. This CDR3 has 18 residues.

The sample holds many counts of this clonotype. The germline gene is not matched at one end of the junction; a read error may be the cause. This rearrangement joins TRBV10-3 to TRBJ2-4; a weak D match, TRBD2 (5 bases). Germline loops: CDR1 ENHRY, CDR2 SYGVKD. The CDR3 extends over 14 amino acids. For the CDR3, the DNA is TGTGCCAGCTCGTACGGGGAAGGGAATTCACCCCTCCACTTC. Its protein product is CASSYGEGNSPLHF.

This clonotype is medium-sized (0.01 to 0.1%) within its sample. J is TRBJ2-7 and V is TRBV6-6; weak D call: TRBD1 (5 bases). V lost 2 bases and J lost 4, with 9 bases in between. The CDR3 is 13 amino acids. Looked up from germline, CDR1 is MNHNY and CDR2 is SVGAGI (reference sequence). CDR3 region: CASSYGRAYEQYF. DNA of the CDR3: TGTGCCAGCAGTTACGGCAGGGCATACGAGCAGTACTTC.

This clonotype was picked up many times. The CDR3 coding sequence is TGTGCCAGCAGTTACGGGGCGGGAACCTACGAGCAGTACTTC. It specifies CASSYGAGTYEQYF. This rearrangement joins TRBV6-6 to TRBJ2-7; the D gene is possibly TRBD2 (6 bases). Deletions cut 2 bases from V and 2 bases from J, with 10 bases between. Germline V CDR1 and CDR2: MNHNY, SVGAGI (reference sequence). This CDR3 has 14 residues.

By frequency in the sample, this clonotype is medium-sized. V is TRBV6-1 and J is TRBJ2-7; 8 nucleotides match TRBD2. Germline V gives CDR1 MNHNS, CDR2 SASEGT. V shed 0 bases, J shed 3 bases, and the junction held 1 base outside the gene matches. The CDR3 sequence is 14 residues long. The CDR3 spells CASSEAGTSYEQYF. CDR3 nucleotides: TGTGCCAGCAGTGAAGCCGGGACTAGCTACGAGCAGTACTTC.

This clonotype has just a few counts. CDR3 coding DNA: TGTGCCAGCAGTTTAGCGGGACGCATCTATGGCTACACCTTC. This sequence encodes CASSLAGRIYGYTF. The chain recombines TRBV12-3 or TRBV12-4 with TRBJ1-2, with D possibly being TRBD1 (5 bases). V lost 0 bases and J 4 bases, leaving 9 bases between the germline ends. The CDR3 runs to 14 residues.

This chain links TRBV5-1 with TRBJ2-5; TRBD1 might be the D (5 bases). The germline CDR1 and CDR2 sequences are SGHRS and YFSETQ. V was trimmed by 4 bases and J by 11 bases, leaving 24 bases between them. The CDR3 loop spans 15 amino acids. The CDR3 DNA reads TGCGCCAGCAGCCGCGGACCAGGGATCACCGATGAGCAGTACTTC. Residues: CASSRGPGITDEQYF.

V gene TRBV6-5 combines with J gene TRBJ2-2, with D perhaps matching TRBD2 (5 bases). This CDR3 is built from 12 residues. Germline V gene sequence: CDR1 MNHEY, CDR2 SVGAGI. The ends were cut back, 8 bases at V and 7 bases at J, with 11 bases in the middle. The CDR3 nucleotides read TGTGCCAGCGAGGGAGAAAACGGGGAGCTGTTTTTT. Protein: CASEGENGELFF.

This clonotype has at least ten counts. The genes are TRBV4-2 and TRBJ2-1, with 12 bases matching TRBD1. The J call may be faulty, since TRBJ2-7 better matches the DNA end. The CDR3 has 16 residues. The V gene's germline CDR1 is LGHNA and CDR2 YNFKEQ. CDR3 coding DNA: TGTGCCAGCAGCCAAGATAGGGGACAGGGGGCTTACGAGCAGTACTTC. Residues: CASSQDRGQGAYEQYF.

The gene calls are TRBV20-1 and TRBJ2-5, with no clear D. The end of the DNA aligns better with TRBJ2-7, so the J call may be wrong. The CDR3 is 13 amino acids. CDR1 is DFQATT and CDR2 is SNEGSKA in the germline V gene (reference sequence). The DNA for the CDR3 is TGCAGTGCTAGAGTCAGTGATACCTACGAGCAGTACTTC. This codes for CSARVSDTYEQYF.

The gene calls are TRBV7-6 and TRBJ2-5; D is possibly TRBD1 or TRBD2 (6 bases each). V was clipped by 0 bases and J by 11 bases, with 25 bases between them. CDR3 length: 17 amino acids. Germline V gene sequence: CDR1 SGHVS, CDR2 FNYEAQ. Here the CDR3 reads CASSLAGGGALGNEQYF. The CDR3 coding sequence is TGTGCCAGCAGCTTAGCGGGGGGCGGGGCGTTGGGAAATGAGCAGTACTTC.